This T cell receptor beta chain was sequenced during a study of tumor-infiltrating lymphocytes in primary liver carcinoma. Study background: Productive TCRbeta reads per sample were roughly 3.5 to 7.13 million, not differing by tissue.

There are 15 residues in the CDR3. Germline CDR1 is MDHEN and CDR2 is SYDVKM. They got blood RNA out of unsorted whole blood and also pulled out germline DNA. For this clonotype: The junction departs from germline at one end; a sequencing error may be responsible.

A constant-region primer primed TCR beta cDNA synthesis from 400 to 600 ng of total RNA. Library construction for TCR beta comprised three nested multiplex PCR rounds performed with slightly modified ARM-PCR. The opening two PCR rounds, around 9 cycles each, paired TRBV1-TRBV30 forward primers with a C-beta reverse primer. TCRdb reprocessed the multiplex PCR reads with MiXCR, giving one entry per CDR3 protein. The sample has around 330,000 distinct CDR3 sequences; about 60% are singletons. Sequencing input: peripheral blood. The V gene is TRBV28, the J gene TRBJ1-2; 8 nucleotides align to TRBD1. The TCR originated in a man aged 35-49 years with primary liver carcinoma and hepatitis B virus infection. CDR3 sequence reads: CPSSWTGTGNYGYTF. The DNA for the CDR3 is TGTCCCAGCAGTTGGACCGGGACAGGAAACTATGGCTACACCTTC.